These T cell receptor beta chains were read from a single sample in a study of shared clonotypes between healthy human individuals. TCRdb's table, derived via immunoSEQ multiplex PCR, lists solely in-frame clones and lacks some. Of around 2.5 million clones in the sample, approximately 94% are singletons; the top ten hold approximately 0.37%. Source material: naive CD4+ T cells from PBMCs. These receptors came from a man between 18 and 29 years old in good health. Some clones in this sample may be carry-over from other donors' samples. Each CDR3 is given with its conserved first and last residue. Fields, in order: clone size, J gene, D gene, V gene, CDR3 protein, CDR3 DNA. A D gene is named only where the DNA matches it firmly. Clone size is stated in some rows and not others, as once, few, many or a class when expanded.

clone size: NA; J gene: TRBJ2-2; D gene: NA; V gene: TRBV28; CDR3 protein: CASSFRSTGELFF; CDR3 DNA: TGTGCCAGCAGTTTTCGGTCGACCGGGGAGCTGTTTTTT
clone size: NA; J gene: TRBJ2-7; D gene: NA; V gene: TRBV10-3; CDR3 protein: CAISARTFSYEQYF; CDR3 DNA: TGTGCCATCAGTGCCCGGACGTTCTCCTACGAGCAGTACTTC
clone size: NA; J gene: TRBJ2-7; D gene: NA; V gene: TRBV2; CDR3 protein: CASTEVGGTYEQYF; CDR3 DNA: TGTGCCAGCACCGAGGTCGGAGGAACCTACGAGCAGTACTTC
clone size: NA; J gene: TRBJ2-1; D gene: NA; V gene: TRBV9; CDR3 protein: CASSLDRDEQFF; CDR3 DNA: TGTGCCAGCAGCCTGGATCGGGATGAGCAGTTCTTC
clone size: NA; J gene: TRBJ2-7; D gene: NA; V gene: TRBV12-1; CDR3 protein: CASSPIAALDDSYEQYF; CDR3 DNA: TGTGCCAGCAGCCCAATCGCGGCATTGGATGACTCCTACGAGCAGTACTTC
clone size: NA; J gene: TRBJ1-1; D gene: TRBD1; V gene: TRBV5-6; CDR3 protein: CASSFYRGEAFF; CDR3 DNA: TGTGCCAGCAGCTTTTACAGGGGAGAAGCTTTCTTT
clone size: NA; J gene: TRBJ2-7; D gene: NA; V gene: TRBV7-3; CDR3 protein: CASSTLPGTHEQYF; CDR3 DNA: TGTGCCAGCAGCACGTTGCCAGGGACGCACGAGCAGTACTTC
clone size: NA; J gene: TRBJ1-2; D gene: TRBD1; V gene: TRBV5-4; CDR3 protein: CASSGTGGYGYTF; CDR3 DNA: TGTGCCAGCAGCGGGACAGGTGGCTATGGCTACACCTTC
clone size: few; J gene: TRBJ1-5; D gene: TRBD1; V gene: TRBV19; CDR3 protein: CASSLRQGINQPQHF; CDR3 DNA: TGTGCCAGTAGTCTTCGACAGGGGATCAACCAGCCCCAGCATTTT
clone size: NA; J gene: TRBJ2-5; D gene: NA; V gene: TRBV5-1; CDR3 protein: CASSLEDQETQYF; CDR3 DNA: TGCGCCAGCAGCTTGGAGGATCAAGAGACCCAGTACTTC
clone size: NA; J gene: TRBJ2-7; D gene: TRBD1; V gene: TRBV11-3; CDR3 protein: CASSPNRDRGPSASYEQYF; CDR3 DNA: TGTGCCAGCAGCCCCAACCGGGACAGGGGGCCGTCCGCCTCCTACGAGCAGTACTTC
clone size: NA; J gene: TRBJ2-2; D gene: TRBD2; V gene: TRBV12-5; CDR3 protein: CASGPDGTSYTGELFF; CDR3 DNA: TGTGCTAGTGGCCCTGACGGGACTAGCTACACCGGGGAGCTGTTTTTT
clone size: few; J gene: TRBJ2-7; D gene: NA; V gene: TRBV9; CDR3 protein: CASSPTLGSYEQYF; CDR3 DNA: TGTGCCAGCAGCCCGACACTAGGGTCCTACGAGCAGTACTTC
clone size: NA; J gene: TRBJ2-2; D gene: NA; V gene: TRBV28; CDR3 protein: CASSLLPGAAGELFF; CDR3 DNA: TGTGCCAGCAGTTTACTTCCGGGTGCCGCCGGGGAGCTGTTTTTT
clone size: NA; J gene: TRBJ1-1; D gene: NA; V gene: TRBV6-5; CDR3 protein: CASSRGQTNTEAFF; CDR3 DNA: TGTGCCAGCAGTCGCGGACAGACAAACACTGAAGCTTTCTTT
clone size: NA; J gene: TRBJ2-2; D gene: NA; V gene: TRBV5-1; CDR3 protein: CASSLVQADTGELFF; CDR3 DNA: TGCGCCAGCAGCTTGGTTCAGGCGGACACCGGGGAGCTGTTTTTT
clone size: NA; J gene: TRBJ1-5; D gene: TRBD1; V gene: TRBV4-1; CDR3 protein: CASSQSLPGTGYQPQHF; CDR3 DNA: TGCGCCAGCAGCCAATCGCTCCCAGGGACAGGGTATCAGCCCCAGCATTTT
clone size: NA; J gene: TRBJ2-2; D gene: NA; V gene: TRBV30; CDR3 protein: CAWSGTGSPFTGELFF; CDR3 DNA: TGTGCCTGGAGTGGAACAGGGAGCCCCTTCACCGGGGAGCTGTTTTTT
clone size: NA; J gene: TRBJ2-6; D gene: NA; V gene: TRBV28; CDR3 protein: CASSLSGAGANVLTF; CDR3 DNA: TGTGCCAGCAGTTTATCAGGGGCTGGGGCCAACGTCCTGACTTTC
clone size: few; J gene: TRBJ1-4; D gene: TRBD1; V gene: TRBV25-1; CDR3 protein: CASSIQGGFEKLFF; CDR3 DNA: TGTGCCAGCAGTATACAGGGGGGGTTTGAAAAACTGTTTTTT
clone size: few; J gene: TRBJ1-1; D gene: NA; V gene: TRBV7-9; CDR3 protein: CASSSATRDTEAFF; CDR3 DNA: TGTGCCAGCAGCTCCGCAACTAGGGATACTGAAGCTTTCTTT
clone size: NA; J gene: TRBJ1-1; D gene: NA; V gene: TRBV12-5; CDR3 protein: CASGPKTGTEAFF; CDR3 DNA: TGTGCTAGTGGTCCAAAGACTGGGACTGAAGCTTTCTTT
clone size: NA; J gene: TRBJ2-2; D gene: NA; V gene: TRBV9; CDR3 protein: CASSTPNTGELFF; CDR3 DNA: TGTGCCAGCAGTACACCAAACACCGGGGAGCTGTTTTTT
clone size: NA; J gene: TRBJ1-2; D gene: NA; V gene: TRBV15; CDR3 protein: CATSRVAGYGYTF; CDR3 DNA: TGTGCCACCAGCAGAGTAGCAGGCTATGGCTACACCTTC
clone size: once; J gene: TRBJ1-4; D gene: NA; V gene: TRBV5-1; CDR3 protein: CASSRTEPTNEKLFF; CDR3 DNA: TGCGCCAGCAGCCGGACGGAGCCAACTAATGAAAAACTGTTTTTT
clone size: NA; J gene: TRBJ1-1; D gene: NA; V gene: TRBV29-1; CDR3 protein: CSVEDFGMNTEAFF; CDR3 DNA: TGCAGCGTTGAAGATTTTGGGATGAACACTGAAGCTTTCTTT
clone size: NA; J gene: TRBJ1-5; D gene: NA; V gene: TRBV6-5; CDR3 protein: CASRGRSNQPQHF; CDR3 DNA: TGTGCCAGCAGGGGGCGCAGCAATCAGCCCCAGCATTTT
clone size: NA; J gene: TRBJ2-1; D gene: TRBD2; V gene: TRBV6-4; CDR3 protein: CAPLRTSGEYNEQFF; CDR3 DNA: TGTGCCCCATTGAGGACTAGCGGGGAATACAATGAGCAGTTCTTC
clone size: NA; J gene: TRBJ2-7; D gene: TRBD2; V gene: TRBV5-1; CDR3 protein: CASSDGTSGSNEQYF; CDR3 DNA: TGCGCCAGCAGCGACGGGACTAGCGGGAGTAACGAGCAGTACTTC
clone size: NA; J gene: TRBJ2-5; D gene: NA; V gene: TRBV5-4; CDR3 protein: CASSLGGGRYQETQYF; CDR3 DNA: TGTGCCAGCAGCTTGGGGGGGGGCCGATACCAAGAGACCCAGTACTTC
clone size: NA; J gene: TRBJ2-3; D gene: TRBD2; V gene: TRBV13; CDR3 protein: CASSLDGGRGGTDTQYF; CDR3 DNA: TGTGCCAGCAGCTTAGATGGCGGGAGAGGAGGCACAGATACGCAGTATTTT
clone size: once; J gene: TRBJ2-3; D gene: TRBD2; V gene: TRBV11-1; CDR3 protein: CASSLARSSGSPDTQYF; CDR3 DNA: TGTGCCAGCAGCTTAGCGCGGTCTAGCGGGAGCCCAGATACGCAGTATTTT
clone size: NA; J gene: TRBJ2-6; D gene: NA; V gene: TRBV5-4; CDR3 protein: CASRTIVGANVLTF; CDR3 DNA: TGTGCCAGCAGGACTATCGTTGGGGCCAACGTCCTGACTTTC
clone size: NA; J gene: TRBJ2-7; D gene: NA; V gene: TRBV5-4; CDR3 protein: CASSRDGGSYEQYF; CDR3 DNA: TGTGCCAGCAGCCGAGACGGGGGTTCCTACGAGCAGTACTTC
clone size: NA; J gene: TRBJ1-4; D gene: NA; V gene: TRBV19; CDR3 protein: CASGTGTVYEKLFF; CDR3 DNA: TGTGCCAGTGGGACCGGGACGGTATATGAAAAACTGTTTTTT
clone size: NA; J gene: TRBJ2-3; D gene: NA; V gene: TRBV7-3; CDR3 protein: CASSSGTDTQYF; CDR3 DNA: TGTGCCAGCAGCTCAGGGACGGATACGCAGTATTTT
clone size: NA; J gene: TRBJ2-6; D gene: TRBD1; V gene: TRBV30; CDR3 protein: CAWNWGQGANVLTF; CDR3 DNA: TGTGCCTGGAATTGGGGACAGGGAGCCAACGTCCTGACTTTC
clone size: NA; J gene: TRBJ2-3; D gene: NA; V gene: TRBV7-9; CDR3 protein: CASSLPHGQFVLTDTQYF; CDR3 DNA: TGTGCCAGCAGCTTACCCCACGGACAGTTTGTTTTGACAGATACGCAGTATTTT
clone size: NA; J gene: TRBJ2-5; D gene: NA; V gene: TRBV11-3; CDR3 protein: CASSSGHQETQYF; CDR3 DNA: TGTGCCAGCAGCTCCGGACACCAAGAGACCCAGTACTTC
clone size: once; J gene: TRBJ2-3; D gene: NA; V gene: TRBV19; CDR3 protein: CASTPRGGSTDTQYF; CDR3 DNA: TGTGCCAGTACCCCCCGCGGCGGGAGCACAGATACGCAGTATTTT
clone size: NA; J gene: TRBJ2-5; D gene: NA; V gene: TRBV10-3; CDR3 protein: CAISESGAQETQYF; CDR3 DNA: TGTGCCATCAGTGAGTCGGGGGCACAAGAGACCCAGTACTTC
clone size: NA; J gene: TRBJ2-1; D gene: NA; V gene: TRBV2; CDR3 protein: CASSEASRDEQFF; CDR3 DNA: TGTGCCAGCAGTGAAGCTTCTCGGGATGAGCAGTTCTTC
clone size: NA; J gene: TRBJ1-2; D gene: TRBD1; V gene: TRBV5-1; CDR3 protein: CASSLSGTGGDYGYTF; CDR3 DNA: TGCGCCAGCAGCTTGTCCGGGACAGGGGGCGACTATGGCTACACCTTC
clone size: NA; J gene: TRBJ2-2; D gene: NA; V gene: TRBV7-3; CDR3 protein: CASSPRPGSGGELFF; CDR3 DNA: TGTGCCAGCAGCCCCCGACCCGGAAGCGGCGGGGAGCTGTTTTTT
clone size: NA; J gene: TRBJ2-1; D gene: NA; V gene: TRBV27; CDR3 protein: CASSLEGIEQFF; CDR3 DNA: TGTGCCAGCAGTTTGGAGGGCATTGAGCAGTTCTTC
clone size: NA; J gene: TRBJ2-5; D gene: TRBD1; V gene: TRBV5-4; CDR3 protein: CASSLAGGQETQYF; CDR3 DNA: TGTGCCAGCAGCTTGGCAGGGGGCCAAGAGACCCAGTACTTC
clone size: NA; J gene: TRBJ1-2; D gene: NA; V gene: TRBV6-1; CDR3 protein: CASSGGLGSNYGYTF; CDR3 DNA: TGTGCCAGCAGTGGGGGGTTGGGGTCTAACTATGGCTACACCTTC
clone size: NA; J gene: TRBJ2-7; D gene: TRBD1; V gene: TRBV28; CDR3 protein: CASRLGQYEQYF; CDR3 DNA: TGTGCCAGCAGACTGGGACAGTACGAGCAGTACTTC
clone size: NA; J gene: TRBJ2-3; D gene: TRBD2; V gene: TRBV7-2; CDR3 protein: CASSLSPGGRASDTQYF; CDR3 DNA: TGTGCCAGCAGCTTGAGCCCCGGCGGGAGGGCCTCGGATACGCAGTATTTT
clone size: NA; J gene: TRBJ1-5; D gene: NA; V gene: TRBV27; CDR3 protein: CASTGGYNQPQHF; CDR3 DNA: TGTGCCAGCACTGGGGGATACAATCAGCCCCAGCATTTT
clone size: NA; J gene: TRBJ1-5; D gene: NA; V gene: TRBV11-3; CDR3 protein: CASSRKQGFNQPQHF; CDR3 DNA: TGTGCCAGCAGCCGCAAACAGGGATTCAATCAGCCCCAGCATTTT
clone size: NA; J gene: TRBJ2-7; D gene: TRBD2; V gene: TRBV12-5; CDR3 protein: CASGLWLAGGIGYEQYF; CDR3 DNA: TGTGCTAGTGGTTTGTGGCTAGCGGGAGGTATAGGCTACGAGCAGTACTTC
clone size: NA; J gene: TRBJ1-5; D gene: NA; V gene: TRBV5-1; CDR3 protein: CASSPDPSQPQHF; CDR3 DNA: TGCGCCAGCAGCCCAGATCCTAGTCAGCCCCAGCATTTT
clone size: NA; J gene: TRBJ2-2; D gene: TRBD2; V gene: TRBV7-9; CDR3 protein: CASSGTGGAPTGELFF; CDR3 DNA: TGTGCCAGCAGCGGGACGGGGGGGGCGCCCACCGGGGAGCTGTTTTTT
clone size: NA; J gene: TRBJ1-1; D gene: NA; V gene: TRBV27; CDR3 protein: CASSPLWQGKAEAFF; CDR3 DNA: TGTGCCAGCAGTCCTCTTTGGCAGGGAAAGGCTGAAGCTTTCTTT
clone size: NA; J gene: TRBJ2-1; D gene: NA; V gene: TRBV5-6; CDR3 protein: CASSFSVMRAPEQFF; CDR3 DNA: TGTGCCAGCAGCTTCAGCGTAATGCGAGCACCTGAGCAGTTCTTC
clone size: NA; J gene: TRBJ2-3; D gene: TRBD2; V gene: TRBV7-9; CDR3 protein: CASSLGGRAGTDTQYF; CDR3 DNA: TGTGCCAGCAGCTTAGGAGGGAGGGCCGGAACAGATACGCAGTATTTT
clone size: NA; J gene: TRBJ1-2; D gene: TRBD1; V gene: TRBV30; CDR3 protein: CAWRVQGTANYGYTF; CDR3 DNA: TGTGCCTGGAGGGTACAGGGGACAGCTAACTATGGCTACACCTTC
clone size: NA; J gene: TRBJ2-5; D gene: TRBD2; V gene: TRBV2; CDR3 protein: CASSIGLAGGAVTQYF; CDR3 DNA: TGTGCCAGCAGTATCGGACTAGCGGGAGGGGCGGTGACCCAGTACTTC